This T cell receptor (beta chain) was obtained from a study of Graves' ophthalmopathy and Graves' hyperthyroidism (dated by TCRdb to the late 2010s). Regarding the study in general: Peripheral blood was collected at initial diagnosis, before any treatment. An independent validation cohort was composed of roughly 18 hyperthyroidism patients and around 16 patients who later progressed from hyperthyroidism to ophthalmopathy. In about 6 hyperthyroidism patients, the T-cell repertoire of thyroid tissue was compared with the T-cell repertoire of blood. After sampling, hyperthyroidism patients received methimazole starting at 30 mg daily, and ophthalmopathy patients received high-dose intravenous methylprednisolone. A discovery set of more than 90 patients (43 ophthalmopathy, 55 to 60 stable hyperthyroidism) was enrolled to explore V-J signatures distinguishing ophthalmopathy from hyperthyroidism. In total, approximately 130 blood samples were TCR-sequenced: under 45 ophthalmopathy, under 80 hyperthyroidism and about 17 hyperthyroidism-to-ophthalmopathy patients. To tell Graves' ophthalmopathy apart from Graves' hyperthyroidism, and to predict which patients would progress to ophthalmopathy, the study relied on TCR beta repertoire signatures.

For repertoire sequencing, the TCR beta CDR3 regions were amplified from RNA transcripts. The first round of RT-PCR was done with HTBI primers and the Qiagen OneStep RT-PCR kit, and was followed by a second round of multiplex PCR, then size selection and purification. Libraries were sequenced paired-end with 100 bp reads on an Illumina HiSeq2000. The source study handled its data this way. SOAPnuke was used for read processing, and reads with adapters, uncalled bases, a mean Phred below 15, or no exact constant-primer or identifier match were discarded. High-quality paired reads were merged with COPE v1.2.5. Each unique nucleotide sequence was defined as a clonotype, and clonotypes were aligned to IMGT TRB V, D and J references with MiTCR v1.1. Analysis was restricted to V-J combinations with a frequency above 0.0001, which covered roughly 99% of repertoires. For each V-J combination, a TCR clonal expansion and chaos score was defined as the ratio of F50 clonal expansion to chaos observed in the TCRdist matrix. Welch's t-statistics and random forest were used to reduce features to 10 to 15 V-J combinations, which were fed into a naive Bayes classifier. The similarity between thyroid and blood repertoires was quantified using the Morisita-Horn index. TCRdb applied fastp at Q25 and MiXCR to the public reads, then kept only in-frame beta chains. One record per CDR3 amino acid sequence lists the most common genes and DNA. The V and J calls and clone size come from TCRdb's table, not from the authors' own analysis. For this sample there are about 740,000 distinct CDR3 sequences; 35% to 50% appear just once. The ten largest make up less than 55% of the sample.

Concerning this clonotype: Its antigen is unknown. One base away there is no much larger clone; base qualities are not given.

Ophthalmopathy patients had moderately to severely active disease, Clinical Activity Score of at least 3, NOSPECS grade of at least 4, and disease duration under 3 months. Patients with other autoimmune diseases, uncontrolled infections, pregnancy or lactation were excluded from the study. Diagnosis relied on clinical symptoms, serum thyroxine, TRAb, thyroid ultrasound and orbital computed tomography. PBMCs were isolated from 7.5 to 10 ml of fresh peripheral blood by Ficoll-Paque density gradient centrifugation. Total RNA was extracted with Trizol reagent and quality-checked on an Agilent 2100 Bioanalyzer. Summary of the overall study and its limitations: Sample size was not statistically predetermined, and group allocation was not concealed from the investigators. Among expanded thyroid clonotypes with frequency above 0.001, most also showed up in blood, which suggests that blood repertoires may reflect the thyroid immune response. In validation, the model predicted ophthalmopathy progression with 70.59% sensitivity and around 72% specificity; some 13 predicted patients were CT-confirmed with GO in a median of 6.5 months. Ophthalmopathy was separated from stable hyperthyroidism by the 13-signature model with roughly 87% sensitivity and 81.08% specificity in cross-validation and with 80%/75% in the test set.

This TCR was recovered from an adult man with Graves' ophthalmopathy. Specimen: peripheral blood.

The nucleotides read TGTGCCAGCAGCTTAAAGTCTGGCAGGGGATACTACGAGCAGTACTTC. Its translation is CASSLKSGRGYYEQYF. The receptor chain draws on TRBV7-3 and TRBJ2-7; TRBD1 is perhaps the D gene, given 6 matching bases. From a lookup of the germline V gene, CDR1 and CDR2 are SGHTA and FQGTGA. Spanning cysteine to phenylalanine, the CDR3 consists of 16 amino acids. Only the CDR3 part of the read is kept: 48 bases, read in frame from the first base. Trimming takes 1 base from V and 3 bases from J, and the germline ends sit 16 bases apart.